This T cell receptor beta chain was recovered during a study of graft-versus-host responses after intestinal transplantation. Overall study context: Recipients across the board were started on anti-thymocyte globulin induction, then kept on tacrolimus and steroids for 2 to 4 years.

Assay used: immunoSEQ multiplex PCR; TCRdb lists only in-frame clones, some missing. In the table there are 85,000 to 90,000 clones, under 85% of which are singletons. With regard to this clone: Its specificity is not known.

The sequence derives from a human donor who received an intestinal transplant. Specimen: unstimulated CD8+ T cells sorted from spleen or lymph node cells, collected before intestinal transplant.

In DNA form, the CDR3 reads TGCAGCGTTGATCGGGGGGACACCGGGGAGCTGTTTTTT. Amino acids: CSVDRGDTGELFF. The gene calls are TRBV29-1 and TRBJ2-2; 7 bases are a match to TRBD2. V gave up 3 bases and J gave up 3 bases; unmatched junction bases: 1. CDR1 is SQVTM and CDR2 is ANQGSEA in the germline V gene. This CDR3 spans 13 amino acids.